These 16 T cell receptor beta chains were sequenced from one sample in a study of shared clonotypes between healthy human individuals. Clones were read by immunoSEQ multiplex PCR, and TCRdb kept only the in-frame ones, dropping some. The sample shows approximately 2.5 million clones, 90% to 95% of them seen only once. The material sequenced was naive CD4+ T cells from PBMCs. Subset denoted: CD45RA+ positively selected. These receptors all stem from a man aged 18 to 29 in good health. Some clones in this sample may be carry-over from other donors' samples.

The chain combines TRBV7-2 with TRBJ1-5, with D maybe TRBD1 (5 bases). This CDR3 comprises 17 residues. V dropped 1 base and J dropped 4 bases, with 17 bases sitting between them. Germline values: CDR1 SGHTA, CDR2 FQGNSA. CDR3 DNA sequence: TGTGCCAGCAGCTTAGTTTGGTTCGGGGGGAGTAATCAGCCCCAGCATTTT. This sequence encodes CASSLVWFGGSNQPQHF. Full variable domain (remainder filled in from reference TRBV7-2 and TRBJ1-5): GAGVSQSPSNKVTEKGKDVELRCDPISGHTALYWYRQSLGQGLEFLIYFQGNSAPDKSGLPSDRFSAERTGGSVSTLTIQRTQQEDSAVYLCASSLVWFGGSNQPQHFGDGTRLSIL.

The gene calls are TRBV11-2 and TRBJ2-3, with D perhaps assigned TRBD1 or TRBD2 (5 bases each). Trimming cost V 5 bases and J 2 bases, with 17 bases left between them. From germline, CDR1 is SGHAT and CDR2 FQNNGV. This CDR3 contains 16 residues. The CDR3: CASSRTSPGLTDTQYF. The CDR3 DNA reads TGTGCCAGCAGCCGGACCTCTCCGGGGCTCACAGATACGCAGTATTTT.

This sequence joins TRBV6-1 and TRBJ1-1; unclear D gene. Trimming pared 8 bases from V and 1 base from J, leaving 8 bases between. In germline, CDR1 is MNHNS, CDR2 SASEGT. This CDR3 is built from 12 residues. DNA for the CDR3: TGTGCCAGCGGTAAGGGGAACACTGAAGCTTTCTTT. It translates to CASGKGNTEAFF.

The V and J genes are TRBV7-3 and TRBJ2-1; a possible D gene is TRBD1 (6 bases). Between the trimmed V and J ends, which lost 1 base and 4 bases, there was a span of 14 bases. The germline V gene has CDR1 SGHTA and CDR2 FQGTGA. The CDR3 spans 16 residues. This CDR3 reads CASSLISGAGYNEQFF. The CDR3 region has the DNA TGTGCCAGCAGCTTAATTTCAGGGGCCGGATACAATGAGCAGTTCTTC.

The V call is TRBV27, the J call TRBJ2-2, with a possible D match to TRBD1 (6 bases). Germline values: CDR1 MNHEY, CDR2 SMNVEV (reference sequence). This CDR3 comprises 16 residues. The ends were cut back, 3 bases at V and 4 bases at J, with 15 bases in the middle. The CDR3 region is CASSFNRVDGTGELFF. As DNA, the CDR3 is TGTGCCAGCAGTTTTAACAGGGTGGATGGCACCGGGGAGCTGTTTTTT.

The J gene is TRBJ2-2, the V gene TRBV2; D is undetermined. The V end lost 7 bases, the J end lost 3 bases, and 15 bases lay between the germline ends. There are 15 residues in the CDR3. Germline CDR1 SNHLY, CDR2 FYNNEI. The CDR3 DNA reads TGTGCCAGCATCCCCCAGAATTCAGACACCGGGGAGCTGTTTTTT. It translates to CASIPQNSDTGELFF. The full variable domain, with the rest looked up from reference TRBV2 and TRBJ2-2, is EPEVTQTPSHQVTQMGQEVILRCVPISNHLYFYWYRQILGQKVEFLVSFYNNEISEKSEIFDDQFSVERPDGSNFTLKIRSTKLEDSAMYFCASIPQNSDTGELFFGEGSRLTVL.

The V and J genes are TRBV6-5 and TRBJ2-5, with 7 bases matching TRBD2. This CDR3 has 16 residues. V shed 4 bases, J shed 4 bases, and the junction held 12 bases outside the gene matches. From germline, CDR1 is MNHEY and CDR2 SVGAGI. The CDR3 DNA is TGTGCCAGCAGTTTTGGTGGGGAGGGGAGGCCAGAGACCCAGTACTTC. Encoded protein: CASSFGGEGRPETQYF.

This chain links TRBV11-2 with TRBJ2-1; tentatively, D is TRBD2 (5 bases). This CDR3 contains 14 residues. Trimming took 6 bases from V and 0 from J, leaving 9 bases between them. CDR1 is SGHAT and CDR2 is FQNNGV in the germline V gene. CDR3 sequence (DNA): TGTGCCAGCAGGCCTGCGGGCTCCTACAATGAGCAGTTCTTC. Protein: CASRPAGSYNEQFF.

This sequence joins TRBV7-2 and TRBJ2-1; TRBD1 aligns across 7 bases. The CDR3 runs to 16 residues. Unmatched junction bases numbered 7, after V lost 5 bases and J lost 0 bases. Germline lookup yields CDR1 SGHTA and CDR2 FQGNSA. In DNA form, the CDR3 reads TGTGCCAGCAGCGATCCGACAGGGTTCTCCTACAATGAGCAGTTCTTC. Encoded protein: CASSDPTGFSYNEQFF. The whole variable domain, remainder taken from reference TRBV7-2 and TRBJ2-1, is GAGVSQSPSNKVTEKGKDVELRCDPISGHTALYWYRQSLGQGLEFLIYFQGNSAPDKSGLPSDRFSAERTGGSVSTLTIQRTQQEDSAVYLCASSDPTGFSYNEQFFGPGTRLTVL.

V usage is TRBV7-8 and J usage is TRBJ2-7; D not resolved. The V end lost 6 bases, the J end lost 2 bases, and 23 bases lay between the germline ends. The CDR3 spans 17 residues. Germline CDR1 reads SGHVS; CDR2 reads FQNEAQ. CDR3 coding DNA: TGTGCCAGCAGTAAACGGGTGTCCCCGGGTCCTACCTACGAGCAGTACTTC. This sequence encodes CASSKRVSPGPTYEQYF.

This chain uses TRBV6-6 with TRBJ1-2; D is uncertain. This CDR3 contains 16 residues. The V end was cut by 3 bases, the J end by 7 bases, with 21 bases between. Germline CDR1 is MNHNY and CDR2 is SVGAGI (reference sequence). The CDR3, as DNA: TGTGCCAGCAGTTATGAGGGCAGTTCCGACCGAACTGGCTACACCTTC. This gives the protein CASSYEGSSDRTGYTF.

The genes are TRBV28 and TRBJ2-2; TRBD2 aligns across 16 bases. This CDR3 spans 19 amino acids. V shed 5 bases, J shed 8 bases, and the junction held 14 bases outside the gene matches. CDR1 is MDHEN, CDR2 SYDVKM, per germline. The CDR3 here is CASSQAGTSGRAPRGELFF. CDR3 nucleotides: TGTGCCAGCAGTCAGGCCGGGACTAGCGGGAGGGCCCCCCGGGGGGAGCTGTTTTTT.

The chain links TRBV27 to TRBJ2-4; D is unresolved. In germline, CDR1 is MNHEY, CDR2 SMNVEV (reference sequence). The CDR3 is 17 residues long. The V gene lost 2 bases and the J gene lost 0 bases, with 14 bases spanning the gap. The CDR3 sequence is CASSLRGNLLAKNIQYF. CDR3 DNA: TGTGCCAGCAGTTTACGAGGCAACCTACTAGCCAAAAACATTCAGTACTTC.

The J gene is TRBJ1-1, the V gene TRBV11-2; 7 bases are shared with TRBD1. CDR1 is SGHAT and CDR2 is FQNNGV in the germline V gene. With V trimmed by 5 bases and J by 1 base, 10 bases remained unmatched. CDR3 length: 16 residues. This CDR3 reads CASSHRLWTGNTEAFF. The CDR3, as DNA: TGTGCCAGCAGCCATAGACTGTGGACAGGGAACACTGAAGCTTTCTTT.

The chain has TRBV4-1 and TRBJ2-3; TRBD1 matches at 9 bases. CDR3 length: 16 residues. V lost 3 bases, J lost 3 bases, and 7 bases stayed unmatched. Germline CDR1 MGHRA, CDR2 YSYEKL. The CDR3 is CASSQGTGMGTDTQYF. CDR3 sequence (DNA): TGCGCCAGCAGCCAGGGGACAGGGATGGGGACAGATACGCAGTATTTT.

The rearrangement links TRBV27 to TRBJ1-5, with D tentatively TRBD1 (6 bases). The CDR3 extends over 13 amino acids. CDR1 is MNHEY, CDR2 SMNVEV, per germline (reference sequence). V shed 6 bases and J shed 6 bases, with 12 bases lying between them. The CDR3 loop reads CASSAQGGQPQHF. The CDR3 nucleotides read TGTGCCAGCAGCGCACAGGGAGGTCAGCCCCAGCATTTT.